A selection of T cell receptor beta chains follows, all from one sample in a study of blood T cell repertoires in COVID-19. This table comes from immunoSEQ multiplex PCR, and its TCRdb copy is limited to in-frame clones, with some not included. This sample carries around 130,000 clones, approximately 90% of them seen once, and the ten largest clones take 2% to 2.5%. Sequenced input: peripheral blood. Receptors were obtained from a man aged 70 or older with active COVID-19. Both conserved end residues are trimmed from each CDR3. The D gene is left open where the match is weak. Clone sizes are given selectively: once, few, many, or a class where the clone is expanded.

v_call: TRBV12-3/TRBV12-4
clone_size: -
d_call: -
j_call: TRBJ1-1
cdr3_aa: ASRRHQNTEAF

v_call: TRBV9
clone_size: -
d_call: TRBD1
j_call: TRBJ1-2
cdr3_aa: ASSTRQGQGYGYT

v_call: TRBV7-9
clone_size: -
d_call: -
j_call: TRBJ1-4
cdr3_aa: ASREGATNEKLF

v_call: TRBV19
clone_size: -
d_call: TRBD2
j_call: TRBJ2-5
cdr3_aa: ASSITGGKETQY

v_call: TRBV27
clone_size: -
d_call: -
j_call: TRBJ2-7
cdr3_aa: ASWGLGSSYEQY

v_call: TRBV29-1
clone_size: -
d_call: TRBD1
j_call: TRBJ1-1
cdr3_aa: SVFTGTANTEAF

v_call: TRBV6-5
clone_size: -
d_call: TRBD1
j_call: TRBJ2-1
cdr3_aa: ASSTPGQGVWEQF

v_call: TRBV13
clone_size: -
d_call: -
j_call: TRBJ2-5
cdr3_aa: ASSLDQGPGAQETQY

v_call: TRBV7-2
clone_size: few
d_call: -
j_call: TRBJ1-4
cdr3_aa: ASSPTGIEEKLF

v_call: TRBV6-6
clone_size: -
d_call: -
j_call: TRBJ1-2
cdr3_aa: ASSSGGGNYNYGYT

v_call: TRBV6-1
clone_size: -
d_call: -
j_call: TRBJ1-2
cdr3_aa: ASSEMRDRAYPNYGYT

v_call: TRBV28
clone_size: -
d_call: TRBD1
j_call: TRBJ1-4
cdr3_aa: ASSSPSTRTGEKLF

v_call: TRBV20-1
clone_size: -
d_call: -
j_call: TRBJ2-3
cdr3_aa: SASIYNRVGADTQY

v_call: TRBV5-1
clone_size: -
d_call: -
j_call: TRBJ2-7
cdr3_aa: ASSPTESYEQY

v_call: TRBV7-2
clone_size: once
d_call: TRBD1
j_call: TRBJ1-2
cdr3_aa: ASSLDTGTGGSYGYT

v_call: TRBV28
clone_size: -
d_call: -
j_call: TRBJ2-4
cdr3_aa: ASSLDSGVGKNIQY

v_call: TRBV19
clone_size: -
d_call: -
j_call: TRBJ1-1
cdr3_aa: ASSITQRNTEAF

v_call: TRBV11-2
clone_size: once
d_call: TRBD1
j_call: TRBJ2-7
cdr3_aa: ASSSYRGSPEQY

v_call: TRBV28
clone_size: once
d_call: -
j_call: TRBJ1-1
cdr3_aa: ASSKIGDTEAF

v_call: TRBV5-1
clone_size: -
d_call: -
j_call: TRBJ2-1
cdr3_aa: ASSLLAVEYNEQF

v_call: TRBV29-1
clone_size: once
d_call: -
j_call: TRBJ1-1
cdr3_aa: SVVGGALSTEAF

v_call: TRBV18
clone_size: -
d_call: -
j_call: TRBJ2-4
cdr3_aa: ASSLDSAKNIQY

v_call: TRBV21-1
clone_size: -
d_call: -
j_call: TRBJ2-7
cdr3_aa: ASSKVDRGREQY

v_call: TRBV7-3
clone_size: -
d_call: -
j_call: TRBJ2-1
cdr3_aa: ASSAGGPGNEQF

v_call: TRBV5-1
clone_size: -
d_call: -
j_call: TRBJ2-2
cdr3_aa: ASSLNRWELF

v_call: TRBV28
clone_size: -
d_call: -
j_call: TRBJ2-2
cdr3_aa: ASRQGGRNTGELF

v_call: TRBV19
clone_size: -
d_call: TRBD1
j_call: TRBJ2-7
cdr3_aa: ASSIAGQGTYEQY

v_call: TRBV11-2
clone_size: -
d_call: -
j_call: TRBJ2-2
cdr3_aa: ASSLSGSATGELF

v_call: TRBV28
clone_size: few
d_call: -
j_call: TRBJ1-2
cdr3_aa: ASSLGAGGYGYT

v_call: TRBV6-6
clone_size: -
d_call: TRBD1
j_call: TRBJ2-7
cdr3_aa: ASRSGTGAYEQY

v_call: TRBV5-1
clone_size: -
d_call: -
j_call: TRBJ2-7
cdr3_aa: ASSFGLSSYEQY